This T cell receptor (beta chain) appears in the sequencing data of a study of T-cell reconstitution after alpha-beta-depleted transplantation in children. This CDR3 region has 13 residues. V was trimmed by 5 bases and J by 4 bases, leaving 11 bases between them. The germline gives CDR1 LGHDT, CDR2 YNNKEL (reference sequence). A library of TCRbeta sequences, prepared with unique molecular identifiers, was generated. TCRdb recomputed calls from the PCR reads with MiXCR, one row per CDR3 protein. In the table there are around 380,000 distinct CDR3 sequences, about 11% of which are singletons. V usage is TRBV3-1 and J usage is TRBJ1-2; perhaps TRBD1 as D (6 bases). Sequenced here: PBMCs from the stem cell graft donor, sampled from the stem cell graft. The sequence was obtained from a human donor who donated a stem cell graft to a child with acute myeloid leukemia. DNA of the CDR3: TGTGCCAGCAGCGGGAGGGGGGGCTATGGCTACACCTTC. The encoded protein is CASSGRGGYGYTF.